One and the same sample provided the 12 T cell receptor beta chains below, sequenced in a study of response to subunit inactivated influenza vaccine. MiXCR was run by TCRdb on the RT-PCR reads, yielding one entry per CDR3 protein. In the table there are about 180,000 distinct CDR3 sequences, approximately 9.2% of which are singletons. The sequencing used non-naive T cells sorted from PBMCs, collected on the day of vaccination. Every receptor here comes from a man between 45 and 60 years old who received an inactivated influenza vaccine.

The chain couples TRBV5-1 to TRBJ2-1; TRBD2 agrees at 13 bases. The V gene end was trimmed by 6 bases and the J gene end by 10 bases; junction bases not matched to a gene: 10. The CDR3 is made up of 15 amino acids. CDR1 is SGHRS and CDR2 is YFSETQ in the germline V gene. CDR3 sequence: CASIDRTSGGAEQFF. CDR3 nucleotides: TGCGCCAGCATCGACCGAACTAGCGGGGGGGCCGAGCAGTTCTTC.

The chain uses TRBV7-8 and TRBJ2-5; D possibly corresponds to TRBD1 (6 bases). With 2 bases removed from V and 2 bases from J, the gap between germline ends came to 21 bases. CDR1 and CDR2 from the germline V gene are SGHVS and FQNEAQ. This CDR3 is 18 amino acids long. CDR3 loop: CASSLWPGSRGLQETQYF. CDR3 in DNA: TGTGCCAGCAGCTTATGGCCGGGCTCCAGGGGTTTACAAGAGACCCAGTACTTC.

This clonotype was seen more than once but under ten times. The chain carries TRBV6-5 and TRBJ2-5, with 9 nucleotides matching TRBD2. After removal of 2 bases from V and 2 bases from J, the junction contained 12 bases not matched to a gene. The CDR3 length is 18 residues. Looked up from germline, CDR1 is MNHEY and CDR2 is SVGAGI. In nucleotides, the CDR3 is TGTGCCAGCAGTTACCGGCCTACTCCTAGCGGGGCTCAAGAGACCCAGTACTTC. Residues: CASSYRPTPSGAQETQYF.

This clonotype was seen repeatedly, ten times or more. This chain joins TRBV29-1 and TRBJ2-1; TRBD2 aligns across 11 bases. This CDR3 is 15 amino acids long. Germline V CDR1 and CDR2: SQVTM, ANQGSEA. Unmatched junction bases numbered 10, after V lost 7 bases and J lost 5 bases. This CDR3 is CSALGSGRAHNEQFF. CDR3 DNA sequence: TGCAGCGCTCTTGGTAGCGGGAGGGCACACAATGAGCAGTTCTTC.

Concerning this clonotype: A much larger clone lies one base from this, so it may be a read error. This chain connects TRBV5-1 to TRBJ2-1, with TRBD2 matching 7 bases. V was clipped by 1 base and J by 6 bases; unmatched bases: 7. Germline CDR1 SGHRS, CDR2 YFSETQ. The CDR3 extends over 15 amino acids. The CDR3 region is CASSLMPRGSNEQFF. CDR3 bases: TGCGCCAGCAGCTTGATGCCTCGCGGGAGCAATGAGCAGTTCTTC.

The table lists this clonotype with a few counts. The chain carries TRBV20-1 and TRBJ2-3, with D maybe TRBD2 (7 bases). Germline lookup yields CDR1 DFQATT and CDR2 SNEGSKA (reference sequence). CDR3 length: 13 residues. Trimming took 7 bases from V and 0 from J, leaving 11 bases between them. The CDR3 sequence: CSGRGASTDTQYF. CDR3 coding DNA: TGCAGTGGCCGGGGGGCGAGCACAGATACGCAGTATTTT.

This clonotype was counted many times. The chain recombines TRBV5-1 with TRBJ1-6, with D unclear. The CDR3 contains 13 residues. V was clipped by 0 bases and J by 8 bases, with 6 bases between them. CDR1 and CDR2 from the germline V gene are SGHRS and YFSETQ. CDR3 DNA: TGCGCCAGCAGCTTGGCCGAGGATTCACCCCTCCACTTT. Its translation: CASSLAEDSPLHF.

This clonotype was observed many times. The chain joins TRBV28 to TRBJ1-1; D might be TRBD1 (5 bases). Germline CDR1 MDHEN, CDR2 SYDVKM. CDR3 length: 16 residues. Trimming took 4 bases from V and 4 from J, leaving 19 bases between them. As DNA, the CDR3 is TGTGCCAGCAGTTCCCGGGACTCCGGAACTTTCACTGAAGCTTTCTTT. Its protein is CASSSRDSGTFTEAFF.

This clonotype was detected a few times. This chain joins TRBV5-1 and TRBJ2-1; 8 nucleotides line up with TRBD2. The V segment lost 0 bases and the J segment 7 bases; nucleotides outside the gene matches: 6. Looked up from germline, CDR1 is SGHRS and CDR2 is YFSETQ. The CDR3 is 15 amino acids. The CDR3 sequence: CASSLDGTRGNEQFF. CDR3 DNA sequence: TGCGCCAGCAGCTTGGACGGGACTAGGGGTAATGAGCAGTTCTTC.

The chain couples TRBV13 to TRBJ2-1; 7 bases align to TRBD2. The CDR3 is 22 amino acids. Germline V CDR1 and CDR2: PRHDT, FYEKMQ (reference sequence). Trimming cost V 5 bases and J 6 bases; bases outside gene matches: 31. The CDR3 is CASSRRISGTMGGFGPGNEQFF. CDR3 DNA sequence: TGTGCCAGCAGCCGTCGAATTTCCGGGACTATGGGGGGGTTCGGCCCGGGCAATGAGCAGTTCTTC.

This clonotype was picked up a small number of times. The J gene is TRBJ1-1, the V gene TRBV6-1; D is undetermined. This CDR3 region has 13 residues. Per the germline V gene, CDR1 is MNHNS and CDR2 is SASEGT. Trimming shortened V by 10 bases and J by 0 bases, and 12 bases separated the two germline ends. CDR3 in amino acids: CATQEIMNTEAFF. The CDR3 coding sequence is TGTGCCACCCAGGAGATAATGAACACTGAAGCTTTCTTT.

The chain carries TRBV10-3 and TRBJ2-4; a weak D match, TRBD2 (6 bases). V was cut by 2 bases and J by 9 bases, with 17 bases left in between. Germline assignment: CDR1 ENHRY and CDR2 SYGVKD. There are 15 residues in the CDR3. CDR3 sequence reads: CAISEQIDGGSIQYF. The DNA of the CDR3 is TGTGCCATCAGTGAGCAGATCGACGGGGGAAGCATTCAGTACTTC.